Below are 3 T cell receptor beta chains sequenced from a single sample in a study of cytomegalovirus exposure and HLA in healthy donors (dated by TCRdb to about 2017). Libraries were constructed by the immunoSEQ multiplex PCR assay. The multiplex PCR relied on a mix of 60 forward primers for TCR Vbeta segments and 13 reverse primers for TCR Jbeta segments. TCRdb retrieved this table from immuneACCESS and kept in-frame rearrangements only. Not all clones are present; in checked studies, unresolved V genes account for under half, and no reason is known for the remainder. Recorded for this sample are 130,000 to 150,000 clones; more than 80% of them occurred a single time. The ten largest make up 3.5% to 5.5% of the sample. Sequencing was performed on PBMCs. These receptors were obtained from a woman aged 35 to 49 in good health and CMV-seropositive.

This clone showed up just once. The rearrangement links TRBV7-9 to TRBJ1-2; D call uncertain. The CDR3 contains 12 residues. Germline values: CDR1 SEHNR, CDR2 FQNEAQ (reference sequence). V lost 1 base and J lost 5, with 5 bases in between. The CDR3 protein is CASSLDFYGYTF. DNA of the CDR3: TGTGCCAGCAGCTTAGACTTTTATGGCTACACCTTC. Combining the CDR3 with reference TRBV7-9 and TRBJ1-2 gives the whole variable domain DTGVSQNPRHKITKRGQNVTFRCDPISEHNRLYWYRQTLGQGPEFLTYFQNEAQLEKSRLLSDRFSAERPKGSFSTLEIQRTEQGDSAMYLCASSLDFYGYTFGSGTRLTVV.

V gene TRBV11-2 combines with J gene TRBJ2-7; D perhaps matches TRBD2 (6 bases). V was shortened by 0 bases and J by 2 bases, with 11 bases between the two germline ends. Per germline, CDR1 SGHAT and CDR2 FQNNGV. CDR3 length: 15 amino acids. The CDR3 nucleotides are TGTGCCAGCAGCTTAGATGAGCGGGCAACCTACGAGCAGTACTTC. Translating gives CASSLDERATYEQYF. Looking up the rest from reference TRBV11-2 and TRBJ2-7 gives the full variable domain: EAGVAQSPRYKIIEKRQSVAFWCNPISGHATLYWYQQILGQGPKLLIQFQNNGVVDDSQLPKDRFSAERLKGVDSTLKIQPAKLEDSAVYLCASSLDERATYEQYFGPGTRLTVT.

The J gene is TRBJ2-5, the V gene TRBV7-2; tentatively, D is TRBD1 (5 bases). Trimming removed 1 base at V and 5 bases at J, with 14 bases between. CDR1 is SGHTA, CDR2 FQGNSA, per germline. The CDR3 consists of 15 residues. The CDR3 loop reads CASSLETRAEETQYF. The CDR3 DNA follows: TGTGCCAGCAGCTTAGAAACCAGGGCGGAGGAGACCCAGTACTTC.